This T cell receptor (beta chain) was recorded in a study of T cell responses to AZD1222 COVID-19 vaccine. With 0 bases removed from V and 6 bases from J, the gap between germline ends came to 14 bases. Germline V gene lookup returns CDR1 LGHDT and CDR2 YNNKEL (reference sequence). The length of the CDR3 is 15 residues. Produced via immunoSEQ multiplex PCR; TCRdb's table is partial and in-frame only. The sample yields tens of thousands of clones, approximately 84% seen once. The V call is TRBV3-1 (or the pseudogene TRBV3-2), the J call TRBJ2-5, with D perhaps matching TRBD2 (7 bases). The sequence was obtained from an adult in good health. The input for sequencing was peripheral blood, taken on day 0 of AZD1222 vaccination. CDR3 DNA sequence: TGTGCCAGCAGCCAAGATCGCGGGGGCGGAAAGACCCAGTACTTC. It yields the protein CASSQDRGGGKTQYF.